This paragraph reports one TCR beta chain. This clonotype occurred many times. Its cognate antigen has yet to be identified. Base qualities are not recorded, but no much larger clone differs from it by a single base. This sample is part of a study of T-cell memory formation after mild COVID-19 listed by TCRdb under 2021. Regarding the complete study: TCR sequence clusters from the two donors were largely donor specific. In two donors, T-cell clones that expanded and contracted after mild COVID-19 were followed by sequencing TCRalpha and TCRbeta repertoires longitudinally. Two young, previously healthy adult volunteers made up the cohort, one male and one female.

Summary of the overall study and its limitations: Contracting CD4+ clones turned up mainly in the CM and EM memory subsets, whereas EMRA was where CD8+ clones were enriched. The detection of some responding clones in pre-infection memory suggests that pre-existing cross-reactive memory T cells joined the SARS-CoV-2 response. SARS-CoV-2 specificity of the second-wave clones peaking on day 37 was not confirmed. Clones that contracted from day 15 to 85 showed balanced CD4/CD8 phenotypes, whereas a second wave of clones that expanded from day 15 to 37 leaned towards CD4+. The study included only a couple of mild cases, and larger cohorts that include severe cases with pre-infection samples were judged to be necessary.

PBMCs were isolated by Ficoll-Paque density gradient centrifugation. Data came from an Illumina NovaSeq 6000. cDNA libraries for TCRalpha and TCRbeta were prepared by 5'RACE using constant-segment primers, with sample barcodes and unique molecular identifiers added. RNA was extracted from every sample with Trizol reagent. Amplification of the libraries took two PCR steps, and the second step added a second sample barcode plus Illumina TruSeq adapters. Sequencing of the libraries was done on an Illumina NovaSeq, producing 2 x 150 bp paired-end reads. Concerning the study's data processing: With migec v1.2.7, reads were demultiplexed and then collapsed into UMI-guided consensus sequences. Using mixcr v2.1.11, UMI consensuses were aligned to TRA and TRB V and J templates and then assembled into clonotypes. Clonotypes were classified as expanded or contracted when called significant by both edgeR and NoisET, with noise models trained on biological replicates. edgeR calls used a false discovery rate-adjusted p below 0.01 and a log2 fold-change threshold of 1. As an exploratory analysis of dynamics, max-normalized trajectories of the 1000 most abundant clonotypes were examined with PCA combined with hierarchical clustering. Separately sequenced CD4+ and CD8+ repertoires were used to assign the CD4 or CD8 phenotype of responding clones. The public reads were run again by TCRdb, first through fastp at Q25 and then through MiXCR, and only productive beta chains were kept. Entries are consolidated by CDR3 protein sequence, retaining the most common genes and DNA. TCRdb, rather than the study authors, made the V and J calls. Recorded for this sample are 410,000 or so distinct CDR3 sequences; 20% to 30% of them occurred a single time. The biggest ten clones account for 10% to 15% of the sample.

The CDR3 covers 14 residues, taking in both the cysteine and the phenylalanine. Of the read, only the CDR3 DNA is kept; its 42 bases are in frame from base 1. V gives up 2 bases and J gives up 5 bases, and the segment between their germline ends measures 13 bases. CDR1 is given as SGHRS and CDR2 as YFSETQ, both from the germline V gene. The sequence was obtained from an adult woman who had mild COVID-19 (a few samples of this study predate the infection). The sample titles of this study are shuffled in the database, so cell type and time point are left out; the donor was told from shared clones. Material: PBMCs or a T cell subset sorted from them (not recorded which). The rearranged chain carries TRBV5-1 and TRBJ2-5, with the D call perhaps TRBD1 or TRBD2, as 5 bases match in each case. CDR3 loop: CASSLYGARETQYF. Here is the DNA: TGCGCCAGCAGCTTATACGGGGCTAGGGAGACCCAGTACTTC.